This T cell receptor beta chain was identified in a study of shared clonotypes between healthy human individuals. Per germline, CDR1 MNHEY and CDR2 SMNVEV (reference sequence). This CDR3 has 15 amino acids. The V gene end was trimmed by 4 bases and the J gene end by 2 bases; junction bases not matched to a gene: 2. TCRdb keeps only in-frame clones here, not all; method: immunoSEQ multiplex PCR. Of 2 million to 2.5 million clones in the sample, 93% were seen once. The sample consisted of naive CD4+ T cells from PBMCs. Subset denoted: CD45RA+ positively selected. The chain recombines TRBV27 with TRBJ2-6; 7 bases fit TRBD2. This sequence was found in a man younger than 35 in good health. Some clones in this sample may be carry-over from other donors' samples. CDR3 residues: CASSSLAAGANVLTF. CDR3 DNA: TGTGCCAGCAGTTCGCTAGCGGCTGGGGCCAACGTCCTGACTTTC. The full variable domain, its missing parts supplied by reference TRBV27 and TRBJ2-6, is EAQVTQNPRYLITVTGKKLTVTCSQNMNHEYMSWYRQDPGLGLRQIYYSMNVEVTDKGDVPEGYKVSRKEKRNFPLILESPSPNQTSLYFCASSSLAAGANVLTFGAGSRLTVL.